A selection of T cell receptor beta chains follows, all from one sample in a study of CD8+CD57+ T cells in acquired aplastic anemia. TCRdb itself ran the reads through MiXCR, one entry per CDR3 protein. The sample has around 160,000 distinct CDR3 sequences, 47% seen once; the top ten hold about 2.8%. The sample taken for sequencing was sorted CD4+, CD8+, or CD8+CD57+ T cells (not recorded which) from PBMCs. These receptors came from a human donor with aplastic anemia. Each CDR3 is given with its conserved first and last residue.

j_call v_call cdr3_aa
TRBJ1-1 TRBV12-3/TRBV12-4 CASSPERNTEAFF
TRBJ2-2 TRBV7-2 CASSAGGGNTGELFF
TRBJ2-3 TRBV4-2 CASSPGGLEGTDTQYF
TRBJ2-1 TRBV2 CAGTSGRSYEQFF
TRBJ2-3 TRBV12-3/TRBV12-4 CASSSARRTDTQYF
TRBJ2-2 TRBV24-1 CASSLGLGGYTGELFF
TRBJ2-5 TRBV7-2 CASSLRRKTQYF
TRBJ2-5 TRBV24-1 CATSDSGRNQETQYF
TRBJ2-5 TRBV5-1 CASSKGLAGDRAEETQYF
TRBJ2-3 TRBV15 CATSRDGTDLDTQYF
TRBJ2-5 TRBV2 CASSETAGAQETQYF
TRBJ1-3 TRBV5-1 CASTRGSEAGNTIYF
TRBJ2-1 TRBV5-4 CASSLGTSDYNEQFF
TRBJ1-4 TRBV29-1 CSVAGTGNEKLFF
TRBJ2-3 TRBV7-2 CASSRMSGVQYF
TRBJ1-4 TRBV28 CAGSSGGAGEKLFF
TRBJ2-3 TRBV11-2 CASSSLAGTNTDTQYF
TRBJ1-5 TRBV5-1 CASSLEAGMDQPQHF
TRBJ1-1 TRBV27 CASRQGLTRRTDTEAFF
TRBJ2-3 TRBV6-5 CASSYDRGGSDTQYF
TRBJ2-3 TRBV11-2 CACSSPPDRGGDTQYF
TRBJ1-1 TRBV6-5 CASSRAAANTEAFF
TRBJ2-7 TRBV6-5 CASNSLGEAFRKQYF
TRBJ2-1 TRBV7-3 CARSSIAGTTYNEQLF
TRBJ1-1 TRBV20-1 CSVPRGPEAFF
TRBJ2-5 TRBV19 CASGEWETQYF
TRBJ2-7 TRBV12-5 CASGLGHGSYEQYF
TRBJ2-7 TRBV7-9 CASSYGTGYSEQYF
TRBJ2-1 TRBV10-3 CAINQGANTEQFF
TRBJ2-5 TRBV25-1 CAISKTGTQYF
TRBJ2-3 TRBV5-1 CASSFFGWDTQYF
TRBJ2-3 TRBV28 CANRRLHTDTQYF
TRBJ2-1 TRBV11-2 CASSLDGLAVGNEQFF
TRBJ2-2 TRBV6-1 CASRWGQGRTGELFF
TRBJ1-4 TRBV20-1 CSAQSGGGEKLFF
TRBJ1-2 TRBV19 CASSIVGGPPYGYTF
TRBJ1-6 TRBV15 CATSRPPLHF
TRBJ1-4 TRBV9 CASSVGQGNSELFF
TRBJ2-1 TRBV20-1 CSASSLRDRVSNEQFF
TRBJ2-1 TRBV19 CASTTLAGVENEQFF
TRBJ1-6 TRBV25-1 CASSTAGLSPLHF
TRBJ2-7 TRBV5-1 CASSLGGLADFYEQYF
TRBJ2-1 TRBV7-3 CASILAPLTYNEQFF
TRBJ2-3 TRBV7-7 CASSPHSTRTDTQYF
TRBJ2-7 TRBV12-3/TRBV12-4 CASTSRPVDEQYF
TRBJ1-5 TRBV19 CASSTEGRGAQHF
TRBJ2-3 TRBV2 CARTLSTDTQYF
TRBJ2-5 TRBV19 CASRDGTKETQYF
TRBJ1-4 TRBV5-8 CASSGVPASNEKLFF
TRBJ2-1 TRBV15 CATSRDPGGPLEQFF
TRBJ1-1 TRBV2 CASSEDGRSEAFF
TRBJ1-5 TRBV24-1 CATSDGAGQPQHF
TRBJ2-1 TRBV7-9 CASSRTSGSSDEQFF
TRBJ1-1 TRBV2 CAGQGAVDTEAFF